These 20 T cell receptor beta chains were sequenced from one sample in a study of T cell changes during pregnancy in multiple sclerosis. The repertoire was sequenced with immunoSEQ multiplex PCR; TCRdb's copy has only in-frame clones and lacks some. Seen here are 65,000 to 85,000 clones, nearly 95% observed once, and the top ten hold about 1%. Here the sequenced sample was peripheral blood, taken in the second trimester of pregnancy. The source of these receptors is a female donor in good health, enrolled as a control in a pregnancy study.

This clone showed up just a few times. The chain is built from TRBV7-9 and TRBJ2-5; the match to TRBD2 covers 12 bases. CDR1 and CDR2 from the germline V gene are SEHNR and FQNEAQ (reference sequence). Trimming took 5 bases from V and 5 from J; bases not matched to a gene: 6. The CDR3 contains 15 residues. This CDR3 reads CASSPPSGRAETQYF. The CDR3 nucleotides read TGTGCCAGCAGCCCACCTAGCGGGAGGGCCGAGACCCAGTACTTC.

This clone has a single count. The V call is TRBV6-5, the J call TRBJ1-1; possibly TRBD1 for D (5 bases). V lost 6 bases and J lost 0, with 14 bases in between. Per the germline V gene, CDR1 is MNHEY and CDR2 is SVGAGI. This CDR3 region has 15 residues. Here the CDR3 reads CASSLTALMNTEAFF. CDR3 DNA sequence: TGTGCCAGCAGCCTGACAGCCCTAATGAACACTGAAGCTTTCTTT.

V is TRBV6-6 and J is TRBJ2-7; 8 positions agree with TRBD1. The CDR3 extends over 14 amino acids. The germline CDR1 and CDR2 sequences are MNHNY and SVGAGI (reference sequence). The V gene end was trimmed by 5 bases and the J gene end by 2 bases; junction bases not matched to a gene: 5. The CDR3 loop is CASSPGQETYEQYF. The CDR3 DNA reads as TGTGCCAGCAGTCCGGGACAGGAGACCTACGAGCAGTACTTC.

J is TRBJ2-2 and V is TRBV6-4, with D possibly matching TRBD1 (5 bases). The CDR3 contains 13 residues. The V end lost 7 bases, the J end lost 3 bases, and 9 bases lay between the germline ends. Germline CDR1 is MRHNA and CDR2 is SNTAGT. The CDR3 loop reads CASKGLDTGELFF. Written as DNA, the CDR3 is TGTGCCAGCAAGGGGTTGGACACCGGGGAGCTGTTTTTT.

The CDR3: CASSPGLAGSTYEQYF. In DNA form, the CDR3 reads TGTGCCAGCTCACCCGGACTAGCGGGATCGACCTACGAGCAGTACTTC. J is TRBJ2-7 and V is TRBV18; 12 nucleotides agree with TRBD2. Germline V gene sequence: CDR1 KGHSH, CDR2 LQKENI. There are 16 residues in the CDR3. The ends lost 3 bases at V and 2 bases at J; junction bases unmatched: 5.

The chain combines TRBV27 with TRBJ2-1; 7 bases agree with TRBD2. Germline V gives CDR1 MNHEY, CDR2 SMNVEV (reference sequence). The V segment lost 6 bases and the J segment 4 bases; nucleotides outside the gene matches: 6. The CDR3 is 14 amino acids. For the CDR3, the DNA is TGTGCCAGCAGAGAGGTGCGGGGGTACAATGAGCAGTTCTTC. Its protein is CASREVRGYNEQFF.

This rearrangement joins TRBV5-1 to TRBJ1-2; possibly TRBD1 for D (6 bases). This CDR3 is built from 14 residues. Trimming removed 4 bases from V and 3 bases from J, with 13 bases in between. Germline CDR1 is SGHRS and CDR2 is YFSETQ. CDR3 DNA sequence: TGCGCCAGCAGCCTACAGGGTCCAGACTATGGCTACACCTTC. Its translation is CASSLQGPDYGYTF.

This chain uses TRBV28 with TRBJ2-7; tentatively, D is TRBD1 (6 bases). Trimming removed 7 bases from V and 6 bases from J, with 16 bases in between. The CDR3 length is 13 residues. Germline-derived CDR1 and CDR2 are MDHEN and SYDVKM. CDR3 residues: CASTPQGLREQYF. Written as DNA, the CDR3 is TGTGCCAGCACACCACAGGGTTTGCGCGAGCAGTACTTC.

The V call is TRBV5-5, the J call TRBJ2-5; a possible D gene is TRBD2 (6 bases). This CDR3 has 14 amino acids. V was trimmed by 3 bases and J by 2 bases, leaving 11 bases between them. The germline gives CDR1 SGHKS, CDR2 YYEKEE (reference sequence). CDR3 nucleotide sequence: TGTGCCAGCAGCTCTAGGGACTTACAAGAGACCCAGTACTTC. Translation: CASSSRDLQETQYF.

The chain is built from TRBV9 and TRBJ2-3, with D unresolved. Germline V gene sequence: CDR1 SGDLS, CDR2 YYNGEE. V was clipped by 2 bases and J by 2 bases, with 9 bases between them. The CDR3 is 14 residues long. This chain's CDR3 is CASSVAVTTDTQYF. CDR3 DNA sequence: TGTGCCAGCAGCGTCGCGGTCACCACAGATACGCAGTATTTT.

The sample holds one count of this clone. The chain employs TRBV2 and TRBJ2-7, with 7 nucleotides matching TRBD1. CDR1 SNHLY and CDR2 FYNNEI come from the germline V gene. The CDR3 is 12 amino acids. With V trimmed by 11 bases and J by 0 bases, 4 bases remained unmatched. CDR3 DNA sequence: TGTGCCGCCGGGACAGTCTCCTACGAGCAGTACTTC. Encoded protein: CAAGTVSYEQYF.

The chain links TRBV7-2 to TRBJ1-3; D uncertain. This CDR3 has 15 residues. Germline CDR1 is SGHTA and CDR2 is FQGNSA. V was cut by 1 base and J by 0 bases, with 7 bases left in between. CDR3 coding DNA: TGTGCCAGCAGCTTAGTTGCACTCTCTGGAAACACCATATATTTT. It translates to CASSLVALSGNTIYF. The full variable domain, in which reference TRBV7-2 and TRBJ1-3 provide the parts outside the CDR3, is GAGVSQSPSNKVTEKGKDVELRCDPISGHTALYWYRQSLGQGLEFLIYFQGNSAPDKSGLPSDRFSAERTGGSVSTLTIQRTQQEDSAVYLCASSLVALSGNTIYFGEGSWLTVV.

This chain joins TRBV7-2 and TRBJ2-3; 7 bases align to TRBD1. The CDR3 runs 12 residues. Per the germline V gene, CDR1 is SGHTA and CDR2 is FQGNSA. With 5 bases clipped from V and 11 bases from J, the junction kept 7 bases outside the gene matches. This CDR3 reads CASSPPDRVQYF. CDR3 sequence (DNA): TGTGCCAGCAGCCCCCCCGACAGGGTGCAGTATTTT.

In DNA, the CDR3 is TGTGCCAGCAGCTTAGGGGGGCGCCTTTGGGATACGCAGTATTTT. This encodes CASSLGGRLWDTQYF. The chain combines TRBV7-9 with TRBJ2-3; the D gene is possibly TRBD1 (6 bases). V was clipped by 1 base and J by 6 bases, with 14 bases between them. The CDR3 extends over 15 amino acids. Germline CDR1 and CDR2: SEHNR and FQNEAQ (reference sequence).

The J gene is TRBJ2-3, the V gene TRBV27; 7 positions match TRBD2. Trimming removed 7 bases from V and 0 bases from J; junction bases left unmatched: 4. Germline lookup yields CDR1 MNHEY and CDR2 SMNVEV (reference sequence). This CDR3 comprises 14 residues. The CDR3 spells CASKRGTSTDTQYF. The CDR3 bases are TGTGCCAGCAAGCGGGGAACTAGCACAGATACGCAGTATTTT.

This clone has only one observation. The chain has TRBV28 and TRBJ2-3, with 9 bases fitting TRBD2. The germline V gene has CDR1 MDHEN and CDR2 SYDVKM. The trim removed 4 bases at V and 0 bases at J, leaving 8 bases unmatched. This CDR3 region has 17 residues. The DNA for the CDR3 is TGTGCCAGCAGTTCCCCTGGACTAGCGCCTAGCACAGATACGCAGTATTTT. Residues: CASSSPGLAPSTDTQYF. Filled out from reference TRBV28 and TRBJ2-3, the complete variable domain reads DVKVTQSSRYLVKRTGEKVFLECVQDMDHENMFWYRQDPGLGLRLIYFSYDVKMKEKGDIPEGYSVSREKKERFSLILESASTNQTSMYLCASSSPGLAPSTDTQYFGPGTRLTVL.

The genes are TRBV6-5 and TRBJ1-2; D is unresolved. Deletions cut 8 bases from V and 5 bases from J, with 15 bases between. The CDR3 spans 13 residues. Germline-derived CDR1 and CDR2 are MNHEY and SVGAGI. This CDR3 reads CASRPGFGYGYTF. As DNA, the CDR3 is TGTGCCAGCCGTCCGGGTTTTGGATATGGCTACACCTTC.

This clone appeared once. The chain links TRBV27 to TRBJ1-1; 7 bases agree with TRBD1. CDR1 MNHEY and CDR2 SMNVEV come from the germline V gene (reference sequence). The V gene end was trimmed by 8 bases and the J gene end by 3 bases; junction bases not matched to a gene: 9. The CDR3 has 14 amino acids. DNA of the CDR3: TGTGCCAGCCTTAGGTACAGGGGAGACACTGAAGCTTTCTTT. Amino acid sequence: CASLRYRGDTEAFF.

The chain uses TRBV12-2 and TRBJ1-4; the table assigns TRBD1, which was not confirmed against the DNA. TRBV12-2 is assigned pseudogene status. There are 19 residues in the CDR3. CDR3 nucleotide sequence: TGTGCAAGTCGCTTAGCGCTTGACAGGGGGCAGATTGGGGATGAAAAACTGTTTTTT. Its protein product is CASRLALDRGQIGDEKLFF.

The J gene is TRBJ2-1, the V gene TRBV11-2; D is unresolved. V lost 1 base and J 0 bases, leaving 7 bases between the germline ends. This CDR3 comprises 15 residues. Germline V lookup: CDR1 SGHAT, CDR2 FQNNGV. DNA of the CDR3: TGTGCCAGCAGCTTAGCGCGCAACTCCTACAATGAGCAGTTCTTC. Its translation: CASSLARNSYNEQFF. The entire variable domain, with the rest obtained from reference TRBV11-2 and TRBJ2-1, is as follows: EAGVAQSPRYKIIEKRQSVAFWCNPISGHATLYWYQQILGQGPKLLIQFQNNGVVDDSQLPKDRFSAERLKGVDSTLKIQPAKLEDSAVYLCASSLARNSYNEQFFGPGTRLTVL.